The entry below describes one T cell receptor beta chain. What this receptor recognizes is not known. Base qualities are not recorded, but no much larger clone differs from it by a single base. The cohort was made up of 650 to 700 healthy bone marrow donors. Cohort members were all nominally healthy when sampled, although unrecorded immune exposures were likely present. The donor tested CMV seronegative, placing the donor among the roughly 400 seronegative members of the cohort. A peripheral blood sample was provided by each donor, and peripheral blood mononuclear cells were used for TCR beta sequencing. Genomic DNA was extracted from the blood cell samples with the Qiagen DNeasy Blood Extraction Kit. This entry is derived from a study of cytomegalovirus exposure and HLA in healthy donors (dated by TCRdb to about 2017). Broadly, across the study: In an earlier analysis of 450 to 750 of the donors, 250 to 350 Gb of sequence data and roughly 100 million unique TCR beta sequences from 180 million or so T cells were reported. An early release covering around 630 HLA-typed donors comprised approximately 290 gigabases of sequencing data and tens of millions of unique TCR sequences. Of the 398 genotyped donors, more than 75% were placed in the genetic ancestry cluster associated with self-reported Caucasian donors. The study was designed to test whether signatures of past pathogen exposure could be identified by cataloging public T cell receptors. The study used immunosequencing to profile the T cell repertoires of several hundred subjects and linked those repertoires to cytomegalovirus serostatus. Besides the first cohort of 500 to 700 subjects, a separate validation cohort made up of 120 different subjects was used. The study combined high-throughput TCR immunosequencing, statistical association of individual TCRs with disease status, and machine learning to predict cytomegalovirus infection status. A later analysis re-analyzed previously published TCR beta repertoires from about 600 donors and added high-resolution HLA genotyping to study TCR occurrence patterns. The later analysis used no new phenotypic data to find candidate immune exposures, relying instead on TCR beta sequences and their occurrence across donors. In an earlier analysis of around 540 of the donors, high-throughput TCR beta sequencing was used to judge whether each TCR beta V gene segment behaved as functional or pseudogenic. Donor age, sex, ethnicity and CMV serostatus were collected together with the repertoire data. Genome-wide SNP genotypes for about 55% of the 666 donors were used in a later genetic analysis, which treated that subset as a discovery cohort. All discovery cohort repertoires had been generated on a single sequencing platform. HLA typing covered class I and class II loci at four-digit resolution. Typing coverage varied by locus: roughly 620-630 donors for A, B, C, DRB1 and DQB1; approximately 500 for DQA1; approximately 610 for DPA1; 450 to 480 for DPB1. Roughly 5 DR-DQ haplotypes were handled as single units for association and clustering, since linkage in the cohort was strong. Among 300 to 500 genotyped donors of the cohort, an average of approximately 220,000 unique TCR beta nucleotide sequences was sequenced per donor, of which approximately 19% were non-productive.

CDR1 MNHNS and CDR2 SASEGT are derived from the germline V gene. The V end gives up 3 bases and the J end 5 bases, leaving 6 bases in the junction not matched to a gene. The CDR3 holds 14 amino acids from the cysteine to the phenylalanine. Only the CDR3 part of the read is kept: 42 bases, read in frame from the first base. The library came from the immunoSEQ multiplex PCR assay. For the multiplex PCR, a mixture combining 60 forward primers for TCR Vbeta segments and 13 reverse primers for TCR Jbeta segments was used. The CDR3 region of rearranged TCR beta genes was amplified from genomic DNA with a multiplex PCR assay. Amplified TCR beta libraries were sequenced as 87-base-pair reads on the Illumina HiSeq System. The paper's processing steps were these. A later analysis tallied tens of millions of unique TCR beta chains across the 700 or so repertoires, and about 10 million of those chains were shared by two or more donors. A nearest-neighbor algorithm error-corrected the raw reads and collapsed the reads into unique sequences, merging closely related sequences to remove PCR and sequencing errors. Alignment of CDR3 sequences to IMGT reference sequences was used to assign V, D and J gene segments. For a sequence to be retained, a match of at least six nucleotides to both a V gene segment and a J gene segment was required. A rearrangement counted as productive if the CDR3 had no stop codons and remained in frame with V and J, and every other rearrangement counted as non-productive. CDR3 was defined by IMGT convention, running from the second conserved V-encoded cysteine to the conserved J-encoded phenylalanine. The earlier analysis of about 610 of the donors excluded sequences that lacked an unambiguous match to a single V gene segment. An earlier analysis of under 750 of the donors called V segments functional above 56.7% productive rearrangements and segregating when the between-donor standard deviation exceeded 5%. A statistical classification framework was built to diagnose cytomegalovirus status from the catalog of TCR beta chain sequences. In a later analysis, V and J genes were assigned by comparing TCR nucleotide sequences against IMGT/GENE-DB human TR gene sequences. The TCRdist pipeline was used in a later analysis to assign CDR3 sequences and most-parsimonious VDJ recombination scenarios. In a later analysis, each TCR beta chain was defined by its CDR3 amino acid sequence together with its V-gene family, and reads without a unique V-gene family were excluded. As a way to deal with suspected cross-contamination and a sequencing artifact, a later analysis dropped 450 to 600 nucleotide sequences that were highly shared and had low generation probability. In a later analysis, a clonal expansion index for each public chain was calculated from normalized within-repertoire ranks of inferred template counts. A later analysis computed generation probabilities with a VDJ recombination model fitted to out-of-frame rearrangements, and checked the results against IGoR. Hypergeometric tests were used in a later analysis to score TCR-TCR, TCR-HLA and TCR-CMV co-occurrence, with a repertoire-size bias correction applied to the TCR pairs. False discovery rates were estimated in a later analysis by permuting HLA or CMV assignments 20 times. In a later analysis, co-occurring TCRs were grouped with DBSCAN, and TCRdist sequence similarity was added when clustering was performed within HLA-allele-positive subsets. Repertoires with fewer than 30,000 or more than 120,000 public chains, plus five repertoires with anomalous nucleotide sharing, were excluded from co-occurrence clustering. The clones in this table, taken by TCRdb from immuneACCESS, are in-frame only. Not every clone is retained; where verified, under half of the shortfall comes from an unresolved V gene, and the cause of the rest is unknown. From that table come the V and J calls and clone size; the DNA was used to work out D and trimming. The sample table lists tens of thousands of clones, about 75% of them with a count of one. The leading ten clones occupy more than 2.5% of the sample.

Overall study results and their limits: A further reported finding was that TCR beta sequences accurately predicted the HLA-A and HLA-B alleles for most subjects in the first cohort. Some IMGT-functional V segments, including TRBV6-2 and TRBV6-3, could not be distinguished by the 87-base-pair reads and were therefore excluded. In a later analysis, the rate of TCR association differed among HLA loci, with DRB1 alleles having the most associated TCRs and HLA-C alleles having the fewest. Most CMV-associated TCR beta chains appeared to be HLA-restricted in a later analysis, and the HLA associations seemed to be driven largely by CMV exposure. Compared with equally common non-associated chains, HLA-associated TCR beta chains in a later analysis were more clonally expanded and had lower generation probabilities. In an earlier analysis of over 550 of the donors, most TCR beta V segments were observed in productive rearrangements about 87% or about 30% of the time, broadly matching IMGT annotations. Several of the top co-occurrence clusters appeared to be linked to parvovirus B19, influenza, CMV and Epstein-Barr virus, according to a later analysis. In vitro tests confirmed that three of the cytomegalovirus-associated TCR beta chains recognize cytomegalovirus antigens. Immune exposure information for the cohort was limited to CMV serostatus. HLA typing was unavailable for some donors at each locus, so association tests used only the typed subset. At a false discovery rate of 0.05, a later analysis linked roughly 17,000 TCR beta sequences to specific HLA alleles. In both the original and validation cohorts, the classifier was reported to diagnose cytomegalovirus status with high specificity and sensitivity. Because counts were too low, seventeen rarely observed V segments, including chromosome 9 orphons, were left out of the earlier analysis of approximately 500 of the donors. Presence/absence analyses assumed roughly uniform sequencing depth across donors, an assumption that may not hold. While some public TCRs were present in many individuals, most TCR sequences turned up only very rarely across donors. Correlated functional status among segregating V segments might reflect linkage disequilibrium, but an unknown experimental factor could not be ruled out. A group of highly shared sequence variants was considered likely to be a technical artifact of the sequencing pipeline. In the study, around 160 TCR beta chains were listed as associated with cytomegalovirus. V-gene and J-gene trimming of TCR beta chains was associated with a missense DCLRE1C variant in a later genetic analysis, and the association was replicated in an independent cohort. When HLA alleles, especially DR and DQ, strongly co-occurred, TCR associations were difficult to assign to individual alleles. Compared with the roughly 670-donor mean, donors in an Asian-associated ancestry cluster had fewer N-insertions in productive TCRs, according to a later genetic analysis. It was suggested by the authors that the approach could potentially be generalized to other disease states and immunological phenotypes. The cohort was sequenced for TCR beta chains only, and without alpha or paired-chain data the features that could be detected were limited.

The chain was built from TRBV6-1 and TRBJ2-7; 8 bases in the junction line up with TRBD1. This clonotype was obtained from a man aged 18 to 35 in good health and CMV-seronegative. The material sequenced was PBMCs. The sequenced DNA is TGTGCCAGCAGTGAGGTGGGACAGGAAGACGAGCAGTACTTC. It translates to CASSEVGQEDEQYF.